One and the same sample provided the 2 T cell receptor beta chains below, sequenced in a study of OX40 agonist ivuxolimab in advanced cancers. Produced via immunoSEQ multiplex PCR; TCRdb's table is partial and in-frame only. The repertoire includes approximately 33,000 clones, roughly 90% of them detected once, and 26% sits in the top ten. The specimen was CD4+ or CD8+ T cells sorted from blood, collected in a trial of the OX40 agonist ivuxolimab. The source of these receptors is an adult with an advanced solid tumor such as melanoma, head and neck, liver or kidney cancer.

This chain links TRBV7-9 with TRBJ2-1; maybe TRBD2 (5 bases). This CDR3 is 15 amino acids long. The germline V gene encodes CDR1 SEHNR and CDR2 FQNEAQ (reference sequence). Trimming shortened V by 2 bases and J by 6 bases, and 14 bases separated the two germline ends. The CDR3 reads CASSLPGFDGNEQFF. As DNA, the CDR3 is TGTGCCAGCAGCTTACCGGGATTCGACGGCAATGAGCAGTTCTTC.

CDR3 loop: CASSPGLLLYF. The CDR3 bases are TGTGCCAGCAGCCCGGGACTGCTCCTTTACTTC. This rearrangement joins TRBV14 to TRBJ2-5; D is perhaps TRBD2 (6 bases). Germline CDR1 reads SGHDN; CDR2 reads FVKESK. The CDR3 extends over 11 amino acids. Trimming took 4 bases from V and 14 from J, leaving 14 bases between them.